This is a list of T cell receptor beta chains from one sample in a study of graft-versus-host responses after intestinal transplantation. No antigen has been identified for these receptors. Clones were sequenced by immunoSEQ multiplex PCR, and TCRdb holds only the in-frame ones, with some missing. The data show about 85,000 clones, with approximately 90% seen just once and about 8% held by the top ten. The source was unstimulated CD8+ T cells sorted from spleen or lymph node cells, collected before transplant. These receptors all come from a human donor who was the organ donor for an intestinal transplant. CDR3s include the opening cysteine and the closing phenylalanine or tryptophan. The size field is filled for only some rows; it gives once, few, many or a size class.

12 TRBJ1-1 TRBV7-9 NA CASSPPTDEAFF
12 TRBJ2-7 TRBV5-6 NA CASSWGGYEQYF
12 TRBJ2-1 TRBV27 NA CASGDSHNEQFF
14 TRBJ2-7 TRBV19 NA CASSPGQGAYEQYF
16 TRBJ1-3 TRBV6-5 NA CASSYSIPGSGNTIYF
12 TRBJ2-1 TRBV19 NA CASSDATNEQFF
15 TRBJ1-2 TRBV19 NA CASSDDGSSNYGYTF
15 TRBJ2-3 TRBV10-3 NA CAISDLAGLTDTQYF
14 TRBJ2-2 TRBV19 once CASSVYRDAGELFF
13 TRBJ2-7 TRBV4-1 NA CASSQGAGYEQHF
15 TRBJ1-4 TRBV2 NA CASSPKGDRDEKLFF
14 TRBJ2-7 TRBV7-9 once CASSGQGSEYEQYF
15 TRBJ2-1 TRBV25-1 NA CASSDLAAPYNEQFF
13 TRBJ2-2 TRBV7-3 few CASSLVGSGELFF
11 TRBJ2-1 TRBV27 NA CASSQYNEQFF
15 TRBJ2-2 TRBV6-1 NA CASSDRIANTGELFF
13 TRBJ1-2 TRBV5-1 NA CASSLETGYGYTF
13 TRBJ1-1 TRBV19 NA CASSINRGTEAFF
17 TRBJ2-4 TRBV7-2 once CASSPEGGGLAKNIQYF
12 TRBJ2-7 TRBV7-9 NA CASSLGGTEQYF
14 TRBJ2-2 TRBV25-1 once CASSELGGTGELFF
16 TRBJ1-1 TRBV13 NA CASSLGGLLVNTEAFF
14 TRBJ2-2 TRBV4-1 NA CASSQEDSPGELFF
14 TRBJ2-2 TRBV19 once CASSTGENTGELFF
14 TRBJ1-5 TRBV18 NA CASSSGQGNQPQHF
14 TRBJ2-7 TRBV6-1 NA CASILGQGAGEQYF
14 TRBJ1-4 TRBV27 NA CASSSGGEGEKLFF
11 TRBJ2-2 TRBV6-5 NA CASSGAGELFF
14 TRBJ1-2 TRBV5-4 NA CASSSGTGFYGYTF
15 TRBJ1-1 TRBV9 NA CASSVGWTPNTEAFF
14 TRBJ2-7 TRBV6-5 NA CASSPGQFHYEQYF
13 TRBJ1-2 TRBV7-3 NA CASSLQGYYGYTF
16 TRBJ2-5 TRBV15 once CATSRDLGAVGETQYF